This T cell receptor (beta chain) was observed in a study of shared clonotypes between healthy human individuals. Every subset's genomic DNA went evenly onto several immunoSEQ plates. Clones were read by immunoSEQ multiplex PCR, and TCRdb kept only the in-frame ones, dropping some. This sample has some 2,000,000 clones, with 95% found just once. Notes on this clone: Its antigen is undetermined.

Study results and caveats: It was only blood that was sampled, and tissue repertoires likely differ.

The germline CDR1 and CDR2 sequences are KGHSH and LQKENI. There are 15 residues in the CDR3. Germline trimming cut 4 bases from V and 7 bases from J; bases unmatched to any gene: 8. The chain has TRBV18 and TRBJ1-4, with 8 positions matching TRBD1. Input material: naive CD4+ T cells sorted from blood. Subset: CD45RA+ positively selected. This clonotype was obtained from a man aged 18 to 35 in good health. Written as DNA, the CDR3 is TGTGCCAGCTCACGATCCGGGACAGGAGTTGAAAAACTGTTTTTT. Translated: CASSRSGTGVEKLFF. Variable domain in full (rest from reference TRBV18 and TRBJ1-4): NAGVMQNPRHLVRRRGQEARLRCSPMKGHSHVYWYRQLPEEGLKFMVYLQKENIIDESGMPKERFSAEFPKEGPSILRIQQVVRGDSAAYFCASSRSGTGVEKLFFGSGTQLSVL.